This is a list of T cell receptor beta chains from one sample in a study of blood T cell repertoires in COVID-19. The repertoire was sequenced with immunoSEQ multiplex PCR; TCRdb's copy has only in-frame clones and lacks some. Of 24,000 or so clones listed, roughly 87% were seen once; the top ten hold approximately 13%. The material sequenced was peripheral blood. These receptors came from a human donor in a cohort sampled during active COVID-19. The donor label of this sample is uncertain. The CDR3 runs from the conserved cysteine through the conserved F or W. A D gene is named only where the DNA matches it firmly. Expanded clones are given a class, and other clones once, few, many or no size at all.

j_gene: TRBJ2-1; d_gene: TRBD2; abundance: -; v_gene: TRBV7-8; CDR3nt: TGTGCCAGCAGCTTAAGAGAAGCGGGGTTCTACTACAATGAGCAGTTCTTC; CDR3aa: CASSLREAGFYYNEQFF
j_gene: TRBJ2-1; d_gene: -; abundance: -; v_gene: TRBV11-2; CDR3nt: TGTGCCAGCAGTTCCGGGGGAGGATACAATGAGCAGTTCTTC; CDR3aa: CASSSGGGYNEQFF
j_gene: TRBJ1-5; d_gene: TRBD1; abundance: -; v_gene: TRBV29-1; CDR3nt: TGCAGCGTCTCGGACAGGGGGCGTCAGCCCCAGCATTTT; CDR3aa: CSVSDRGRQPQHF
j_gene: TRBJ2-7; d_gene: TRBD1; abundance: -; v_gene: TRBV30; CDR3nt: TGTGCCTGTGGGACAGTCTACGAGCAGTACTTC; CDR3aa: CACGTVYEQYF
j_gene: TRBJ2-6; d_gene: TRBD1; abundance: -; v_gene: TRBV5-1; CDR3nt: TGCGCCAGCAGCTCCTCGGGACAGGGGTTTGGGGCCAACGTCCTGACTTTC; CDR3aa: CASSSSGQGFGANVLTF
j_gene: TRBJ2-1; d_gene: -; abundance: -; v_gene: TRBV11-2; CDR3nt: TGTGCCAGCAGCTTACAGGGAACATACAATGAGCAGTTCTTC; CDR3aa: CASSLQGTYNEQFF
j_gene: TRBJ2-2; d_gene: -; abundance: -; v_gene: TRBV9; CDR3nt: TGTGCCAGCAGCCCTACGCCGGGAGTCACGAACACCGGGGAGCTGTTTTTT; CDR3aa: CASSPTPGVTNTGELFF
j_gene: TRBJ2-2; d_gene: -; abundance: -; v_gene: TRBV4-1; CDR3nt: TGCGCCAGCAGCCAAGCCGGCAGGGGGAACACCGGGGAGCTGTTTTTT; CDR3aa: CASSQAGRGNTGELFF
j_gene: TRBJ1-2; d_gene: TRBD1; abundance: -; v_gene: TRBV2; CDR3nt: TGTGCCAGCAGGACAGGGGAGGAAGGCTACACCTTC; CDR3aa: CASRTGEEGYTF
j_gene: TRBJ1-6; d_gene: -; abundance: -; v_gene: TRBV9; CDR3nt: TGTGCCAGCAGCGTAGCAGGGAATACTTCACCCCTCCACTTT; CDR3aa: CASSVAGNTSPLHF
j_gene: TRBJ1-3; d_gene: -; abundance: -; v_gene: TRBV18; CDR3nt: TGTGCCAGCTCACCGAACGACTTTCCCTCTGGAAACACCATATATTTT; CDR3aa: CASSPNDFPSGNTIYF
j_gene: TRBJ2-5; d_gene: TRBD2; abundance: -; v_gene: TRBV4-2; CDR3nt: TGTGCCAGCAGCCAAGATTTAAGGCTAGCGGGGGGGCAAGAGACCCAGTACTTC; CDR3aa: CASSQDLRLAGGQETQYF
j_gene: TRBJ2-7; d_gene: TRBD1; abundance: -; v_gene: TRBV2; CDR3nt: TGTGCCAGCAGTGCAGGGGGCTACGAGCAGTACTTC; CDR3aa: CASSAGGYEQYF
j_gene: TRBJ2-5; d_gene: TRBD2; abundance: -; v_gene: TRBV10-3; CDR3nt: TGTGCCATCAGTGGTAGTCAGAAGCCGGGGGGAGAGACCCAGTACTTC; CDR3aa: CAISGSQKPGGETQYF
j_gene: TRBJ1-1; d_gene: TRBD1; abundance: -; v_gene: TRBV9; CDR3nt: TGTGCCAGCAGCGTAGAAGGGGGCGTGAACACTGAAGCTTTCTTT; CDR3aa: CASSVEGGVNTEAFF
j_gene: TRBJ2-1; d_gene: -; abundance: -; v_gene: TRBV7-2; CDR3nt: TGTGCCAGCAGCTTAGGGTTGGTCGGTAATGAGCAGTTCTTC; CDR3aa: CASSLGLVGNEQFF
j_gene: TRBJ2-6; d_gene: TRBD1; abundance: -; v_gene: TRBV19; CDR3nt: TGTGCCAGTACCCAGGGGGTTGCCGGGGCCAACGTCCTGACTTTC; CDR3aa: CASTQGVAGANVLTF
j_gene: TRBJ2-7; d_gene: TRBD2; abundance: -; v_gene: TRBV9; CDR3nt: TGTGCCAGCAGCGTAGCCAGACACAAGGGACTAGCGGGGGGGCTGTACGAGCAGTACTTC; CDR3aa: CASSVARHKGLAGGLYEQYF
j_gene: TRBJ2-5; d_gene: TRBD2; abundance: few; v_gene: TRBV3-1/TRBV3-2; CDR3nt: TGTGCCAGCAGCTACGGGACTAGCCAAGAGACCCAGTACTTC; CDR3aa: CASSYGTSQETQYF
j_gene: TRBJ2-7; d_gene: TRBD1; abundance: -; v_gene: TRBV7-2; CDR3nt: TGTGCCAGCAGAGAGAGACAGGGTGGGTCCGAGCAGTACTTC; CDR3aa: CASRERQGGSEQYF
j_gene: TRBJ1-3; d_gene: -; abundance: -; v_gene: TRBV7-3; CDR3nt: TGTGCCAGCAGCTTCAAGGGGTCGGGAAACACCATATATTTT; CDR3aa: CASSFKGSGNTIYF
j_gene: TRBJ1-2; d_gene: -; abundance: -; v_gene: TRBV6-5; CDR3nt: TGTGCCAGCAGTTACGGACAGCCTCCGGGCTATGGCTACACCTTC; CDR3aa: CASSYGQPPGYGYTF
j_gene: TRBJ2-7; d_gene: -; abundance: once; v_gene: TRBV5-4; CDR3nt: TGTGCCAGCAGCCCACAGGGAATGAGCGAGCAGTACTTC; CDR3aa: CASSPQGMSEQYF
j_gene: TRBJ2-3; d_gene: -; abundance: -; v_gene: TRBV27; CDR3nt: TGTGCCAGCAGTTTTACCGGGACAATTAGCACAGATACGCAGTATTTT; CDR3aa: CASSFTGTISTDTQYF
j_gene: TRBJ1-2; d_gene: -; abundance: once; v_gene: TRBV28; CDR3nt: TGTGCCAGCAGTTTAGACAGGCCACGGGGCTATGGCTACACCTTC; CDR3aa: CASSLDRPRGYGYTF
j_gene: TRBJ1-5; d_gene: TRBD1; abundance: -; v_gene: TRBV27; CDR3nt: TGTGCCAGCAGCCCTGGGACAGGGTCGAATCAGCCCCAGCATTTT; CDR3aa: CASSPGTGSNQPQHF
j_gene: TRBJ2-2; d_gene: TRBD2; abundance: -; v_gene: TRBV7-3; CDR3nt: TGTGCCAGCAGCTTAAGACTAGCGGGAGGCACCGGGGAGCTGTTTTTT; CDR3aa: CASSLRLAGGTGELFF
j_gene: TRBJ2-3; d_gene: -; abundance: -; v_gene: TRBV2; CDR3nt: TGTGCCAGCAGTGACAGGGGAGGCACAGATACGCAGTATTTT; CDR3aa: CASSDRGGTDTQYF
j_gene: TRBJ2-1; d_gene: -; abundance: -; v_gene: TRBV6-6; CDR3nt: TGTGCCAGCAGTTACGCCCGGAGGGAGTACAATGAGCAGTTCTTC; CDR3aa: CASSYARREYNEQFF
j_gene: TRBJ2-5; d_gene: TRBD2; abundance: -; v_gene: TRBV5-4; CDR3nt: TGTGCCAGCAGCTTCAGCGGGGGGGCCGTCGAGACCCAGTACTTC; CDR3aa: CASSFSGGAVETQYF
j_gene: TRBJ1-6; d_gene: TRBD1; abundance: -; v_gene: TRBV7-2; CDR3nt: TGTGCCAGCAGCCAGGGACAGGGGGGGGAACCCCTCCACTTT; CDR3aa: CASSQGQGGEPLHF